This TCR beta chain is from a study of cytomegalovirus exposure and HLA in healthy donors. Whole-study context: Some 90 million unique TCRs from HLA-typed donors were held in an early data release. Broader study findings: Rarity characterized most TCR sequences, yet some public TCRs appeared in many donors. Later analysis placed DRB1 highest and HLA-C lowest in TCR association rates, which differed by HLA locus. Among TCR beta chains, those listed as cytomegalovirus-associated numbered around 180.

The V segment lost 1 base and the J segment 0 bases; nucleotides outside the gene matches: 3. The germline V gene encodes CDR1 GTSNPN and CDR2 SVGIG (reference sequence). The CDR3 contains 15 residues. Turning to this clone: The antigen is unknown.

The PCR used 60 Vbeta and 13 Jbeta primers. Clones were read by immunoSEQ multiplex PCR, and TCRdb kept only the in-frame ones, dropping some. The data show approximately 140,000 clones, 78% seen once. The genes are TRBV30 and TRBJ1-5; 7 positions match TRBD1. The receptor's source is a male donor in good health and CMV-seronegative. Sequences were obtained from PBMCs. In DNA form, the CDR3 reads TGTGCCTGGAGTGGGGGACAGTATAGCAATCAGCCCCAGCATTTT. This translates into CAWSGGQYSNQPQHF.